The entry that follows covers one T cell receptor (beta chain) sequence. This record comes from a study of shared clonotypes between healthy human individuals. Study summary: Sampling drew on donors who were a couple of women and three men aged 18 to 49.

The data were produced by immunoSEQ multiplex PCR, yet TCRdb's version contains in-frame clones alone and is incomplete. The table shows under 200,000 clones, with around 93% occurring only once. V shed 2 bases and J shed 5 bases, with 12 bases lying between them. Germline-derived CDR1 and CDR2 are GTSNPN and SVGIG (reference sequence). This CDR3 comprises 13 residues. Sequenced input: naive CD4+ T cells sorted from blood. Subset meaning: CD45RA+ positively selected. The chain employs TRBV30 and TRBJ2-5; no firm D call. The clonotype originates from a woman aged 25 to 39 in good health. DNA for the CDR3: TGTGCCTGGAGTCCACAGTCGGTGGAGACCCAGTACTTC. Translated: CAWSPQSVETQYF.